This T cell receptor beta chain was found in a study of blood T cell repertoires in COVID-19. The protocol was immunoSEQ multiplex PCR, while the TCRdb copy is restricted to in-frame clones and leaves out a portion. The sample consists of some 120,000 clones, around nine tenths of them appearing once. The CDR3 consists of 16 residues. V dropped 1 base and J dropped 1; count of bases not matched to a gene: 4. Germline lookup yields CDR1 SNHLY and CDR2 FYNNEI. The clonotype was recovered from a man aged 40-49 years with acute or convalescent COVID-19. The source material was peripheral blood. The rearrangement uses TRBV2 and TRBJ1-5, with 7 bases lining up with TRBD1. CDR3 sequence: CASSEEGQHSNQPQHF. CDR3 nucleotide sequence: TGTGCCAGCAGTGAAGAGGGACAGCACAGCAATCAGCCCCAGCATTTT.